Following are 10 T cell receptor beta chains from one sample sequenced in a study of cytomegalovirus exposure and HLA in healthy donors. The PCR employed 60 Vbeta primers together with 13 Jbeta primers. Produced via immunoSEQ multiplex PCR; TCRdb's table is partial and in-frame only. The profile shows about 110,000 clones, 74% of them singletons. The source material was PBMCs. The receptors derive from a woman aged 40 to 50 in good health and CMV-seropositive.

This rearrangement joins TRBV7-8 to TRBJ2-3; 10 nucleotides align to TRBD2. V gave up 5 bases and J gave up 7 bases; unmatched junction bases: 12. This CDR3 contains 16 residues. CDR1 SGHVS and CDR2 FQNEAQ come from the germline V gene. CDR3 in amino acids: CASSRSTSGSYHTQYF. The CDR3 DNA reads TGTGCCAGCAGCCGTTCGACTAGCGGGTCCTACCATACGCAGTATTTT.

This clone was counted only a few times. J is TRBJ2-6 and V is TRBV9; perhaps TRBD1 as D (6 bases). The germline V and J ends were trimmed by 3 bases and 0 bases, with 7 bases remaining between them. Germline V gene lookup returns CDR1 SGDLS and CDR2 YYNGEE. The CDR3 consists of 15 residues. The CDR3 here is CASSARGSGANVLTF. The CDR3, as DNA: TGTGCCAGCAGCGCCAGGGGCTCTGGGGCCAACGTCCTGACTTTC. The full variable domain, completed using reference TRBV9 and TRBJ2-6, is DSGVTQTPKHLITATGQRVTLRCSPRSGDLSVYWYQQSLDQGLQFLIQYYNGEERAKGNILERFSAQQFPDLHSELNLSSLELGDSALYFCASSARGSGANVLTFGAGSRLTVL.

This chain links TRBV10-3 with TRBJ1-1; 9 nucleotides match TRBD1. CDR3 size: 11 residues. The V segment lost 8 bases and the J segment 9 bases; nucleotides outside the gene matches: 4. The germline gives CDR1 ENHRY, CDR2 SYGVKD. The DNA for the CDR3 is TGTGCCATCGCGGGACAGGGACAAGCTTTCTTT. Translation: CAIAGQGQAFF.

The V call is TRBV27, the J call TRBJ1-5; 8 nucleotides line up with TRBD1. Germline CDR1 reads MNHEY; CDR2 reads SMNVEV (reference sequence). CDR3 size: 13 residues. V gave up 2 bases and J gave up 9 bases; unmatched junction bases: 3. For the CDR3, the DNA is TGTGCCAGCAGTTTACGGGACAGGCTGCCCCAGCATTTT. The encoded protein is CASSLRDRLPQHF.

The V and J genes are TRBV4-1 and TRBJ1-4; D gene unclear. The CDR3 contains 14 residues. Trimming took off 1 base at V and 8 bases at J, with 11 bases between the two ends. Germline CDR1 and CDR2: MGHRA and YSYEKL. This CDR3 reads CASSQVWQKEKLFF. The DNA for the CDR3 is TGCGCCAGCAGCCAAGTGTGGCAGAAGGAAAAACTGTTTTTT.

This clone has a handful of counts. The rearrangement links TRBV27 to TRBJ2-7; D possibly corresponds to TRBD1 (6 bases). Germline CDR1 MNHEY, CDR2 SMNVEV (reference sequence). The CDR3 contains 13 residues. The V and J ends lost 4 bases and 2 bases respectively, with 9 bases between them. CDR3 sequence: CASSSGTPYEQYF. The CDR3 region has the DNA TGTGCCAGCAGTTCCGGGACACCCTACGAGCAGTACTTC.

CDR3 sequence reads: CASSQSPAEAFF. DNA of the CDR3: TGTGCCAGCAGCCAGAGCCCGGCTGAAGCTTTCTTT. The chain has TRBV14 and TRBJ1-1; D gene unclear. Germline values: CDR1 SGHDN, CDR2 FVKESK. Trimming stripped 3 bases from V and 6 bases from J, with 8 bases between. The CDR3 runs to 12 residues.

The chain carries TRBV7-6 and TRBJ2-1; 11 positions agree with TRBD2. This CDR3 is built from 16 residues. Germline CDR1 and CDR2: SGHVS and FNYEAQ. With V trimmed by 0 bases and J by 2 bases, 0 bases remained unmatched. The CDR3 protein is CASSLASGGAYNEQFF. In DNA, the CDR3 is TGTGCCAGCAGCTTAGCTAGCGGGGGGGCCTACAATGAGCAGTTCTTC.

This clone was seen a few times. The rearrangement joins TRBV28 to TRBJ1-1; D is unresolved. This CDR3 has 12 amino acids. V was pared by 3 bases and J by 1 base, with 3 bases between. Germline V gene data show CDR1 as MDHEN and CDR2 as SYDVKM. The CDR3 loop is CASSLRNTEAFF. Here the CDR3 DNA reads TGTGCCAGCAGTTTGCGGAACACTGAAGCTTTCTTT.

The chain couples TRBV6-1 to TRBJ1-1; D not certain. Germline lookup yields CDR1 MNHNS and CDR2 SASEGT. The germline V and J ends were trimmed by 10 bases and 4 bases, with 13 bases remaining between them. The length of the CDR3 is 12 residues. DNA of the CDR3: TGTGCCACCGCCATCCAGGTCACTGAAGCTTTCTTT. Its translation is CATAIQVTEAFF.